The next 8 T cell receptor beta chains were all read from a single sample in a study of blood T cell repertoires in COVID-19. Produced via immunoSEQ multiplex PCR; TCRdb's table is partial and in-frame only. The table lists 350,000 to 450,000 clones, 80% to 90% of them singletons. Sequenced material: PBMCs or T cells enriched from blood (not recorded which). These receptors all come from a young man who had recovered from COVID-19.

V and J are TRBV3-1 (or the pseudogene TRBV3-2) and TRBJ2-1, with TRBD2 matching 11 bases. From germline, CDR1 is LGHDT and CDR2 YNNKEL (reference sequence). The junction had 2 bases not matched to a gene; V was cut back by 0 bases and J by 4 bases. The CDR3 consists of 16 residues. CDR3 DNA: TGTGCCAGCAGCCAAGAAGGGACTAGCGGATACAATGAGCAGTTCTTC. As protein: CASSQEGTSGYNEQFF.

This sequence joins TRBV5-1 and TRBJ2-7, with D perhaps matching TRBD1 (6 bases). This CDR3 has 13 amino acids. The germline V gene has CDR1 SGHRS and CDR2 YFSETQ. Deletions cut 7 bases from V and 4 bases from J, with 15 bases between. The CDR3 DNA reads as TGCGCCAGCGGGTTCGCAGGGGAATACGAGCAGTACTTC. This translates into CASGFAGEYEQYF. The full variable domain, rest sourced from reference TRBV5-1 and TRBJ2-7, is KAGVTQTPRYLIKTRGQQVTLSCSPISGHRSVSWYQQTPGQGLQFLFEYFSETQRNKGNFPGRFSGRQFSNSRSEMNVSTLELGDSALYLCASGFAGEYEQYFGPGTRLTVT.

This clone came up once. The gene calls are TRBV20-1 and TRBJ1-3; 9 nucleotides match TRBD1. Germline loops: CDR1 DFQATT, CDR2 SNEGSKA (reference sequence). The CDR3 is 15 residues long. V lost 3 bases and J lost 4; bases outside the gene matches: 7. The CDR3 nucleotides read TGCAGTGCTAGTCTACAGGGGGCGCGGGGAAACACCATATATTTT. This gives the protein CSASLQGARGNTIYF.

The chain links TRBV14 to TRBJ2-1; D gene uncertain. Trimming pared 1 base from V and 4 bases from J, leaving 5 bases between. Germline CDR1 and CDR2: SGHDN and FVKESK. CDR3 length: 13 amino acids. This CDR3 is CASSQVRYNEQFF. CDR3 coding DNA: TGTGCCAGCAGCCAAGTTCGGTACAATGAGCAGTTCTTC.

The V gene is TRBV2, the J gene TRBJ1-4; 10 bases line up with TRBD1. J gave up 1 base and V 6 bases, and 5 bases lay outside the gene matches. CDR1 is SNHLY, CDR2 FYNNEI, per germline. This CDR3 contains 16 residues. In DNA, the CDR3 is TGTGCCAGCAGGCTCCGGGACAGGGGAACTAATGAAAAACTGTTTTTT. This gives the protein CASRLRDRGTNEKLFF.

The chain employs TRBV15 and TRBJ2-1, with D perhaps matching TRBD1 (5 bases). Germline lookup yields CDR1 LNHNV and CDR2 YYDKDF (reference sequence). CDR3 length equals 16 residues. The V and J ends lost 5 bases and 4 bases respectively, with 18 bases between them. CDR3 sequence (DNA): TGTGCCACCAGCTTGAAAACAGGAGATAGATACAATGAGCAGTTCTTC. This sequence encodes CATSLKTGDRYNEQFF.

Of note for this clone: Other DNA sequences in this sample translate to the same CDR3. The J gene is TRBJ2-7, the V gene TRBV5-1, with 9 positions matching TRBD1. Germline-derived CDR1 and CDR2 are SGHRS and YFSETQ. With V trimmed by 0 bases and J by 2 bases, 0 bases remained unmatched. CDR3 length equals 14 residues. CDR3 region: CASSLGTGAYEQYF. The DNA for the CDR3 is TGCGCCAGCAGCTTGGGGACAGGGGCCTACGAGCAGTACTTC. The full variable domain, its missing parts supplied by reference TRBV5-1 and TRBJ2-7, is KAGVTQTPRYLIKTRGQQVTLSCSPISGHRSVSWYQQTPGQGLQFLFEYFSETQRNKGNFPGRFSGRQFSNSRSEMNVSTLELGDSALYLCASSLGTGAYEQYFGPGTRLTVT.

The chain employs TRBV2 and TRBJ2-6; D gene uncertain. The CDR3 totals 15 residues. Germline CDR1 and CDR2: SNHLY and FYNNEI. Trimming stripped 3 bases from V and 1 base from J, with 7 bases between. This CDR3 reads CASSDNGSGANVLTF. In nucleotides, the CDR3 is TGTGCCAGCAGTGATAACGGGTCTGGGGCCAACGTCCTGACTTTC.